A single sample gave rise to the 13 T cell receptor beta chains below, sequenced in a study of response to subunit inactivated influenza vaccine. Via MiXCR, TCRdb re-called the RT-PCR reads, giving one row per CDR3 protein. The repertoire includes over 650,000 distinct CDR3 sequences, around 20% of them detected once, and approximately 10% sits in the top ten. Source: PBMCs from blood, taken around 5 days after vaccination. The receptors derive from a man between 45 and 60 years old who received an inactivated influenza vaccine.

V gene TRBV7-2 combines with J gene TRBJ2-1; TRBD1 matches 8 bases. Germline V lookup: CDR1 SGHTA, CDR2 FQGNSA. This CDR3 comprises 15 residues. J gave up 6 bases and V 0 bases, and 4 bases lay outside the gene matches. This CDR3 is CASSLATGVGNEQFF. The CDR3 DNA reads TGTGCCAGCAGCTTAGCGACAGGGGTAGGCAATGAGCAGTTCTTC.

The chain has TRBV6-2 or TRBV6-3 and TRBJ2-5, with D perhaps TRBD1 (5 bases). Germline CDR1 is MNHEY and CDR2 is SVGEGT. This CDR3 has 16 amino acids. The ends were cut back, 6 bases at V and 1 base at J, with 18 bases in the middle. CDR3 sequence: CASRPGHLKFQETQYF. As DNA, the CDR3 is TGTGCCAGCAGACCCGGACACCTCAAATTCCAAGAGACCCAGTACTTC.

This clonotype showed up just a few times. V usage is TRBV11-2 and J usage is TRBJ2-5; D uncertain. The V gene's germline CDR1 is SGHAT and CDR2 FQNNGV. The CDR3 runs to 13 residues. Trimming cost V 1 base and J 7 bases, with 10 bases left between them. CDR3 in DNA: TGTGCCAGCAGCTTAGTTAGTCTGGGGACCCAGTACTTC. This gives the protein CASSLVSLGTQYF.

CDR3: CASSLIPMTYNEQFF. The DNA for the CDR3 is TGTGCCAGCAGCTTAATTCCAATGACCTACAATGAGCAGTTCTTC. The chain recombines TRBV7-3 with TRBJ2-1; D gene unclear. Germline V gene sequence: CDR1 SGHTA, CDR2 FQGTGA. Trimming shortened V by 1 base and J by 2 bases, and 9 bases separated the two germline ends. The CDR3 contains 15 residues.

The rearrangement joins TRBV20-1 to TRBJ2-3; 10 bases line up with TRBD1. V gave up 6 bases and J gave up 0 bases; unmatched junction bases: 12. There are 17 residues in the CDR3. The germline V gene has CDR1 DFQATT and CDR2 SNEGSKA (reference sequence). CDR3 sequence reads: CSATGTGVTTSTDTQYF. CDR3 DNA: TGCAGTGCAACCGGGACAGGGGTAACAACAAGCACAGATACGCAGTATTTT.

This clonotype showed up just a few times. V and J are TRBV12-3 or TRBV12-4 and TRBJ2-1; 8 bases are shared with TRBD2. Losses at the gene ends were 4 bases for V and 2 bases for J; bases not matched to a gene: 7. The CDR3 totals 16 residues. The CDR3 sequence: CASSSTAGATYNEQFF. Written as DNA, the CDR3 is TGTGCCAGCAGTTCTACAGCGGGGGCGACCTACAATGAGCAGTTCTTC.

The chain links TRBV7-2 to TRBJ1-6; possible D gene TRBD1, 6 bases. CDR3 length equals 12 residues. CDR1 is SGHTA and CDR2 is FQGNSA in the germline V gene. The V gene lost 5 bases and the J gene lost 10 bases, with 9 bases spanning the gap. The CDR3 loop reads CASSQQGSPLHF. The CDR3 nucleotides are TGTGCCAGCAGCCAACAGGGATCACCCCTCCACTTT.

This clonotype was observed a few times. V gene TRBV5-1 combines with J gene TRBJ2-1; 7 nucleotides agree with TRBD1. There are 15 residues in the CDR3. The J segment lost 3 bases and the V segment lost 2 bases, leaving 5 bases of the junction unmatched. Germline values: CDR1 SGHRS, CDR2 YFSETQ. In DNA form, the CDR3 reads TGCGCCAGCAGCTTACCGCCAGGGGGCTACAATGAGCAGTTCTTC. This gives the protein CASSLPPGGYNEQFF.

This clonotype has only a few counts. The rearrangement joins TRBV7-7 to TRBJ2-2, with D perhaps matching TRBD2 (6 bases). The CDR3 contains 14 residues. Trimming took off 4 bases at V and 4 bases at J, with 10 bases between the two ends. Germline CDR1 reads SSHAT; CDR2 reads FNYEAQ (reference sequence). The CDR3 is CASSSGTGTGELFF. The CDR3 region has the DNA TGTGCCAGCAGCTCAGGGACTGGCACCGGGGAGCTGTTTTTT.

The V gene is TRBV20-1, the J gene TRBJ2-7; 8 bases agree with TRBD2. This CDR3 comprises 17 residues. CDR1 DFQATT and CDR2 SNEGSKA come from the germline V gene (reference sequence). V was pared by 0 bases and J by 2 bases, with 12 bases of the junction left unmatched. The CDR3 nucleotides are TGCAGTGCTAGAGATCTTTTCAGCGGGAGAGGCACCTACGAGCAGTACTTC. Its translation: CSARDLFSGRGTYEQYF.

About this clonotype: The germline gene is not matched at one end of the junction; a read error may be the cause. The chain joins TRBV7-9 to TRBJ2-3; TRBD1 might be the D (6 bases). CDR3 length: 16 amino acids. Germline V CDR1 and CDR2: SEHNR, FQNEAQ (reference sequence). The CDR3 loop reads CASSPARGILADTQYF. The CDR3, as DNA: TGCGCCAGCAGCCCCGCGAGGGGGATACTGGCAGATACGCAGTATTTT. The full variable domain, with the rest looked up from reference TRBV7-9 and TRBJ2-3, is DTGVSQNPRHKITKRGQNVTFRCDPISEHNRLYWYRQTLGQGPEFLTYFQNEAQLEKSRLLSDRFSAERPKGSFSTLEIQRTEQGDSAMYLCASSPARGILADTQYFGPGTRLTVL.

The chain couples TRBV9 to TRBJ2-1; 8 bases match TRBD1. Germline V gene lookup returns CDR1 SGDLS and CDR2 YYNGEE. The length of the CDR3 is 15 residues. V shed 2 bases, J shed 9 bases, and the junction held 10 bases outside the gene matches. CDR3 sequence (DNA): TGTGCCAGCAGCGTTGGACAGGGAGTATTGATTGAGCAGTTCTTC. Amino acid sequence: CASSVGQGVLIEQFF. The whole variable domain, remainder taken from reference TRBV9 and TRBJ2-1, is DSGVTQTPKHLITATGQRVTLRCSPRSGDLSVYWYQQSLDQGLQFLIQYYNGEERAKGNILERFSAQQFPDLHSELNLSSLELGDSALYFCASSVGQGVLIEQFFGPGTRLTVL.

This clonotype was seen a handful of times. The V and J genes are TRBV27 and TRBJ2-1; D assignment may be TRBD1 or TRBD2 (5 bases each). This CDR3 is built from 15 residues. Trimming took 5 bases from V and 8 from J, leaving 19 bases between them. The germline CDR1 and CDR2 sequences are MNHEY and SMNVEV (reference sequence). For the CDR3, the DNA is TGTGCCAGCAGTCCGGGGACGACCTTCGGGGATGAGCAGTTCTTC. Translating it yields CASSPGTTFGDEQFF.